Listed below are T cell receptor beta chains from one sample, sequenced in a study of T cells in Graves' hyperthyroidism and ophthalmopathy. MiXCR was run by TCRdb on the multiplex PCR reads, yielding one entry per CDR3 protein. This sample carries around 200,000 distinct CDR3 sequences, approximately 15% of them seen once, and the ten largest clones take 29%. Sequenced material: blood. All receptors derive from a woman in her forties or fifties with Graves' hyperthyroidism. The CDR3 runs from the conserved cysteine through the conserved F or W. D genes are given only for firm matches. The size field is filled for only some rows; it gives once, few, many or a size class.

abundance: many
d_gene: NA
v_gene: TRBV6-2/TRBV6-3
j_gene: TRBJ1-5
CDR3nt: TGTGCCAGCAGTGCAGACAGGAGAAGGAATCAGCCCCAGCATTTT
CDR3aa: CASSADRRRNQPQHF

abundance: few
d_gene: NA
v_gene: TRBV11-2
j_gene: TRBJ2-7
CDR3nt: TGTGCCAGCAGAATAGCAGGGGCTGCTGGCGAGCAGTACTTC
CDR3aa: CASRIAGAAGEQYF

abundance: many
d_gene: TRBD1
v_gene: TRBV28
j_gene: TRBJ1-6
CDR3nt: TGTGCCAGCAGGTCCGGGACAGGGTTTTCACCCCTCCACTTT
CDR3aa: CASRSGTGFSPLHF

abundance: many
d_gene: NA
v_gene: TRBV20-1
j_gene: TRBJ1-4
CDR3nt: TGCAGTGCTAGAGAACAGGGACTAGGTTTTGGTGAAAAACTGTTTTTT
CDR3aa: CSAREQGLGFGEKLFF

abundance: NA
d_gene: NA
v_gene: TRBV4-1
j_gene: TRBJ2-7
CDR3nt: TGCGCCAGCACCCCCAAGTTAGGACCGGGGAGGTCCTACGAGCAGTACTTC
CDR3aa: CASTPKLGPGRSYEQYF

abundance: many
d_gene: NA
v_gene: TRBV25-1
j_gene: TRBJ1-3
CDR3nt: TGTGCCAGCAGTGAATTCCGGGGGTTCTCTGGAAACACCATATATTTT
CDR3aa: CASSEFRGFSGNTIYF

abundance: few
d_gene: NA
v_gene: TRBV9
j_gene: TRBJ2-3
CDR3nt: TGTGCCAGCAGCGTAGGAGGGAGTGGGACAGATACGCAGTATTTT
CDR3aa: CASSVGGSGTDTQYF

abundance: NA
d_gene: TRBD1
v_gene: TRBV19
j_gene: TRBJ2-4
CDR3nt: TGTGCCAGTAGTATAGTCACAGGGGGTTCGCAGTACTTC
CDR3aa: CASSIVTGGSQYF

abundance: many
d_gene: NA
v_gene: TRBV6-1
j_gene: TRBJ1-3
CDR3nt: TGTGCCAGCCAAACCGCGGTCCCTGGAAACACCATATATTTT
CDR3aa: CASQTAVPGNTIYF

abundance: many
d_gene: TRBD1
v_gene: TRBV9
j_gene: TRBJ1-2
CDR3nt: TGTGCCAGCAGCGGAGGGACAGGGCACTATGGCTACACCTTC
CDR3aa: CASSGGTGHYGYTF

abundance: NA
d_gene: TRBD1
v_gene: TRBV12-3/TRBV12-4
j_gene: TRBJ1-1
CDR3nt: TGTGCCAGCACCCTTACTGGACAGGGGGCTAAAGCTTTCTTT
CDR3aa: CASTLTGQGAKAFF

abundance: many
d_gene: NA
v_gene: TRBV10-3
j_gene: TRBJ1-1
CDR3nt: TGTGCCATCAGCCCGACAGGGAACACTGAAGCTTTCTTT
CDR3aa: CAISPTGNTEAFF

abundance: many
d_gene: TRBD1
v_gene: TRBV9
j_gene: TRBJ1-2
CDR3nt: TGTGCCAGCAGCGTAGCTCTTGAAGGGGGCATGTACACCTTC
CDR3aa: CASSVALEGGMYTF

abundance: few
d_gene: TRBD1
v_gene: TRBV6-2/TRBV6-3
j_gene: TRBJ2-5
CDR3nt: TGTGCCAGCAGTTTACAGGGGTGGCACCAAGAGACCCAGTACTTC
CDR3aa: CASSLQGWHQETQYF

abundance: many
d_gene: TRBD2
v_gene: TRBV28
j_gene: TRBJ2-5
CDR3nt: TGTGCCAGCAGTCCCCGGGGAGCGGGGGGCCAAGAGACCCAGTACTTC
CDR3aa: CASSPRGAGGQETQYF

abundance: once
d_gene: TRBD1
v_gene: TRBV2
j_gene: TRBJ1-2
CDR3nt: TGTGCCAGCAGGGTACAGGGGTTCGGCTATGGCTACACCTTC
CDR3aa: CASRVQGFGYGYTF

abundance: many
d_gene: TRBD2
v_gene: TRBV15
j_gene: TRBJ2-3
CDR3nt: TGTGCCACCAGCAGAGCGGGGGGGACCACAGATACGCAGTATTTT
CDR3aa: CATSRAGGTTDTQYF

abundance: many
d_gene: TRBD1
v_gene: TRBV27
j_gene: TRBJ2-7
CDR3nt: TGTGCCAGCAGTTTACGACAGGGAAGGTACGAGCAGTACTTC
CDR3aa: CASSLRQGRYEQYF

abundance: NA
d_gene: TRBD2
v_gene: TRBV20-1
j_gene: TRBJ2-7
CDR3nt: TGCAGTGCTAGAGGACTAGCGGGAGACTCCTACGAGCAGTACTTC
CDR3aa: CSARGLAGDSYEQYF

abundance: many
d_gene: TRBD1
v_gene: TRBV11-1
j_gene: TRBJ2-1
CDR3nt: TGTGCCAGCAGCTTAGCGGCGACAGGGGTGAATGAGCAGTTCTTC
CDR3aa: CASSLAATGVNEQFF

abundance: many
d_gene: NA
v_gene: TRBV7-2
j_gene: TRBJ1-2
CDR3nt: TGTGCCAGCAGCCTGCTGGGACGGACCTATGGCTACACCTTC
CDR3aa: CASSLLGRTYGYTF

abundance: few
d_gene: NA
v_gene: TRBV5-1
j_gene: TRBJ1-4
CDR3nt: TGCGCCAGCAGCTTGGTTGTGGGTCGGGAAAAACTGTTTTTT
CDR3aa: CASSLVVGREKLFF

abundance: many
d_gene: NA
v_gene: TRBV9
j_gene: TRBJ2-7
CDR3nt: TGTGCCAGCAGCCGAGGGGGGGCAGACCTCTCCTACGAGCAGTACTTC
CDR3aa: CASSRGGADLSYEQYF

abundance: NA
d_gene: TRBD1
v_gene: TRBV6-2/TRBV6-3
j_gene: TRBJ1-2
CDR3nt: TGTGCCAGCAGTTACGTGGGACAGAGTAACTATGGCTACACCTTC
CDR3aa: CASSYVGQSNYGYTF

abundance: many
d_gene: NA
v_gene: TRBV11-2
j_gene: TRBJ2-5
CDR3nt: TGTGCCAGCAGCTTAGATCTGAGGGAGACCCAGTACTTC
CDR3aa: CASSLDLRETQYF

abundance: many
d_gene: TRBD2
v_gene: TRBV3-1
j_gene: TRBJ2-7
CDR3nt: TGTGCCAGCAGCCAACCCTCTAGCGGGGCGTACGAGCAGTACTTC
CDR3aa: CASSQPSSGAYEQYF

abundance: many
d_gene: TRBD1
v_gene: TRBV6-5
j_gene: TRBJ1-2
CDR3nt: TGTGCCAGCAGTTACTTACAGGGGGGCGGCTACACCTTC
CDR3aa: CASSYLQGGGYTF

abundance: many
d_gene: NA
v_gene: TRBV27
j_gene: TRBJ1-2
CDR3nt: TGTGCCAGCAGTTTATTATCCTCCCATGGCTACACCTTC
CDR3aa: CASSLLSSHGYTF

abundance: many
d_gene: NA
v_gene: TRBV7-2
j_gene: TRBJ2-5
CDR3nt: TGTGCCAGCAGCTTAGCCGGGACGTCTAAAGAGACCCAGTACTTC
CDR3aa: CASSLAGTSKETQYF

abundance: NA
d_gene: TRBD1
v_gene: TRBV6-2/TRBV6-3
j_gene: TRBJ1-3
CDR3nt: TGTGCCAGCATGTCACAGGGGCGAAACACCATATATTTT
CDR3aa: CASMSQGRNTIYF

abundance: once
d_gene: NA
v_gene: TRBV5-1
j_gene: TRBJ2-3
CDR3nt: TGCGCCAGCAGCTTGTCAGGACAGCCCAGCACAGATACGCAGTATTTT
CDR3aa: CASSLSGQPSTDTQYF

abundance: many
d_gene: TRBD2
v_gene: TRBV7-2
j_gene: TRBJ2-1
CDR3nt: TGTGCCAGCAGCAGGGGACTACCCAATGAGCAGTTCTTC
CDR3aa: CASSRGLPNEQFF

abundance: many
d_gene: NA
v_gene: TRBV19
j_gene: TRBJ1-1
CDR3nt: TGTGCCAGTAGTATAACGTTCCACAGTCGAAACACTGAAGCTTTCTTT
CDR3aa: CASSITFHSRNTEAFF

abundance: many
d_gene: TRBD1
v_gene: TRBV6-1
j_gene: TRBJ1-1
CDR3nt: TGTGCCAGCAGTGAGTCCCGCAGGGGGCTCACTGAAGCTTTCTTT
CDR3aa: CASSESRRGLTEAFF

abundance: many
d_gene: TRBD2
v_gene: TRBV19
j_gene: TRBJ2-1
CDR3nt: TGTGCCAGTAGCTACACCCGGGACTACTACAATGAGCAGTTCTTC
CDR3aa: CASSYTRDYYNEQFF

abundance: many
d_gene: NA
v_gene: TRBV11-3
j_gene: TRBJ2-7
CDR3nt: TGTGCCAGCAGCTTAGATCGAGGGTCCCCTCGGTACTTC
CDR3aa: CASSLDRGSPRYF

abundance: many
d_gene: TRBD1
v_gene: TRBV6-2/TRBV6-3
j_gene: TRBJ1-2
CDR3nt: TGTGCCAGCAGTTACTCCGTCGGGGGGACAGTGATCTATGGCTACACCTTC
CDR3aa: CASSYSVGGTVIYGYTF

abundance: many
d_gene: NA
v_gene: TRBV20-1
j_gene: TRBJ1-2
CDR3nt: TGCAGTGCTAGAGATGATGACAGAAGCTATGGCTACACCTTC
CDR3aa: CSARDDDRSYGYTF

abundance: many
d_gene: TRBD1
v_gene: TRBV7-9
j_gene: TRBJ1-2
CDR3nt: TGTGCCAGCAGCTTAGCGCGACAGGGCGAAGGCTACACCTTC
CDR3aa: CASSLARQGEGYTF

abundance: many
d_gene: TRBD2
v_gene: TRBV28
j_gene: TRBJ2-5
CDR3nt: TGTGCCAGCGCGATGGGCGCGAGGCTAGCGGGGGGTCAGGAGACCCAGTACTTC
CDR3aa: CASAMGARLAGGQETQYF

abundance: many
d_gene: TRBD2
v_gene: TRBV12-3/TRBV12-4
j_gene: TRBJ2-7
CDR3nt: TGTGCCAGCAGTTTTGGGGGGGAACCCTACGAGCAGTACTTC
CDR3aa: CASSFGGEPYEQYF

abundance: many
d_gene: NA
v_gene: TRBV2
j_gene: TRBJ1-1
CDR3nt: TGTGCCAGCAGCAAACGGGGGGGTGACACTGAAGCTTTCTTT
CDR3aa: CASSKRGGDTEAFF

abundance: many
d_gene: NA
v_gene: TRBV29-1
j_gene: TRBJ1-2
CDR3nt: TGCAGCGTTGAAGATTCTGTAGAGGGCTACACCTTC
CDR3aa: CSVEDSVEGYTF

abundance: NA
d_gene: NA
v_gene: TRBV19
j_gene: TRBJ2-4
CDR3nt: TGTGCCAGTAGTAATCAGTGGGCCAAAAACATTCAGTACTTC
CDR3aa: CASSNQWAKNIQYF

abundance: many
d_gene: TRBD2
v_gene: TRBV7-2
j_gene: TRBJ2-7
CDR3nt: TGTGCCAGCAGCACACTACTAGCGGGGAGAGGCTACGAGCAGTACTTC
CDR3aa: CASSTLLAGRGYEQYF

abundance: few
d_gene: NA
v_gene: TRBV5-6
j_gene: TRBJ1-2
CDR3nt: TGTGCCAGCAGCTTGGCCGGGGCCCGGAGGGGTGGCTACACCTTC
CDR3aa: CASSLAGARRGGYTF

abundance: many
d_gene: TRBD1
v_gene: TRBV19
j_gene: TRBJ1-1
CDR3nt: TGTGCCACTCGGGACAGGGGGTTTGGGAACACTGAAGCTTTCTTT
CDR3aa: CATRDRGFGNTEAFF

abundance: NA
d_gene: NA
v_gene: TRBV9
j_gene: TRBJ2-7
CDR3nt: TGTGCCAGCAGCGTCGGAGGGAGCCACGAGCAGTACTTC
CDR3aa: CASSVGGSHEQYF

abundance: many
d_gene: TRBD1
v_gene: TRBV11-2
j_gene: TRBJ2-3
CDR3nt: TGTGCCAGCAGCCCACGGACAGGGATCGCAGATACGCAGTATTTT
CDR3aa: CASSPRTGIADTQYF

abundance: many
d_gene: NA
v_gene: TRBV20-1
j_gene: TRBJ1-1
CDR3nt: TGCAGTGCTACCTGGACGGCGAACACTGAAGCTTTCTTT
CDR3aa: CSATWTANTEAFF

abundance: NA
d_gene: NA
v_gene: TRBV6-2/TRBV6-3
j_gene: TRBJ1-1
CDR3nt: TGTGCCAGCAGGCCCATTAGTATGAGGGTACAAGCTTTCTTT
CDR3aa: CASRPISMRVQAFF

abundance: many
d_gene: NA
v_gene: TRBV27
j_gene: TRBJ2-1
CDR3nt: TGTGCCAGCAAGCAGGCGGGCAATGAGCAGTTCTTC
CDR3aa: CASKQAGNEQFF